This T cell receptor beta chain is drawn from a study of blood T cell repertoires in COVID-19. There are 13 residues in the CDR3. Germline-derived CDR1 and CDR2 are SEHNR and FQNEAQ (reference sequence). V lost 5 bases and J lost 7, with 12 bases in between. This clone was counted only a few times. Produced via immunoSEQ multiplex PCR; TCRdb's table is partial and in-frame only. Among under 300,000 clones listed, about 80% were seen once. Sequenced input: peripheral blood. This TCR was recovered from a woman aged 80 or older with active or convalescent COVID-19. The chain joins TRBV7-9 to TRBJ1-5; D perhaps matches TRBD1 (6 bases). The CDR3 DNA reads TGTGCCAGCAGCCCCGGGGGGGCACAGCCCCAGCATTTT. Encoded protein: CASSPGGAQPQHF.